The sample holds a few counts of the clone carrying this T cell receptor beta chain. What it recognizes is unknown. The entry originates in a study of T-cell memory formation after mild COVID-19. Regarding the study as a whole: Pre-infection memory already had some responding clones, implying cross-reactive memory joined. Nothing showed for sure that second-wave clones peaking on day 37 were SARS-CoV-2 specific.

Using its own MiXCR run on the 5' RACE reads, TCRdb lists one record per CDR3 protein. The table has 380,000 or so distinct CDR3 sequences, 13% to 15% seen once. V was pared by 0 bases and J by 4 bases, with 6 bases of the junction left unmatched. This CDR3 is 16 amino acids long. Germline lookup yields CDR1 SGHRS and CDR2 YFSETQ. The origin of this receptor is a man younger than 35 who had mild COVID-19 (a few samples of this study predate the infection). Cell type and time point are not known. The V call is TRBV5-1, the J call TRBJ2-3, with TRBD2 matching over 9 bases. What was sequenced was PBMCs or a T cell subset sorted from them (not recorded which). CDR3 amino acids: CASSLAAGGPSDTQYF. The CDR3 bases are TGCGCCAGCAGCTTGGCCGCGGGGGGGCCCTCAGATACGCAGTATTTT.